Listed below are T cell receptor beta chains from one sample, sequenced in a study of shared clonotypes between healthy human individuals. The repertoire was sequenced with immunoSEQ multiplex PCR; TCRdb's copy has only in-frame clones and lacks some. The data show about half a million clones, around three quarters seen once. Sample: PBMCs. These receptors originate from a woman in her 40s in good health. Some clones in this sample may be carry-over from other donors' samples. CDR3s include the opening cysteine and the closing phenylalanine or tryptophan. Fields, in order: V gene, J gene, clone size, D gene, CDR3 protein, CDR3 DNA. A D gene is named only where the DNA matches it firmly. Expanded clones get a size class; other rows say once, few or many, or leave the size out.

V: TRBV7-9
J: TRBJ1-4
size: -
D: TRBD1
CDR3: CASTLGTGGDEKLFF
DNA: TGTGCCAGCACCCTAGGCACAGGGGGTGATGAAAAACTGTTTTTT

V: TRBV6-5
J: TRBJ2-1
size: -
D: TRBD2
CDR3: CASSYGLAGVVEQFF
DNA: TGTGCCAGCAGTTACGGGTTAGCGGGAGTTGTTGAGCAGTTCTTC

V: TRBV30
J: TRBJ1-1
size: -
D: -
CDR3: CAWRSDNTEAFF
DNA: TGTGCCTGGAGATCAGATAACACTGAAGCTTTCTTT

V: TRBV9
J: TRBJ2-3
size: -
D: -
CDR3: CASSAGRAAQYF
DNA: TGTGCCAGCAGCGCCGGGAGAGCAGCGCAGTATTTT

V: TRBV29-1
J: TRBJ2-3
size: -
D: TRBD1
CDR3: CSVGTGGMDTQYF
DNA: TGCAGCGTCGGGACAGGGGGCATGGATACGCAGTATTTT

V: TRBV6-4
J: TRBJ2-7
size: -
D: TRBD2
CDR3: CASSALAGSALVEQYF
DNA: TGTGCCAGCAGTGCGCTAGCGGGCTCGGCATTGGTCGAGCAGTACTTC

V: TRBV5-6
J: TRBJ2-2
size: -
D: -
CDR3: CASSTRTANTGELFF
DNA: TGTGCCAGCAGCACCAGGACTGCGAACACCGGGGAGCTGTTTTTT

V: TRBV7-9
J: TRBJ2-7
size: few
D: -
CDR3: CASSLDGLEYSYEQYF
DNA: TGTGCCAGCAGCTTAGATGGGCTAGAATACTCCTACGAGCAGTACTTC

V: TRBV9
J: TRBJ2-1
size: -
D: -
CDR3: CASSVEGDSYNEQFF
DNA: TGTGCCAGCAGCGTAGAAGGGGACTCCTACAATGAGCAGTTCTTC

V: TRBV10-2
J: TRBJ2-3
size: -
D: TRBD2
CDR3: CASRTGTSGPDTQYF
DNA: TGCGCCAGCAGAACCGGGACTAGCGGGCCAGATACGCAGTATTTT

V: TRBV11-2
J: TRBJ1-2
size: -
D: -
CDR3: CASSLAQGGGGGHGYTF
DNA: TGTGCCAGCAGCTTGGCCCAGGGAGGGGGAGGTGGCCATGGCTACACCTTC

V: TRBV5-1
J: TRBJ1-4
size: -
D: -
CDR3: CASSLAGGRTNEKLFF
DNA: TGCGCCAGCAGCTTGGCCGGGGGGCGGACTAATGAAAAACTGTTTTTT

V: TRBV29-1
J: TRBJ1-4
size: -
D: -
CDR3: CSVWAEKLFF
DNA: TGCAGCGTTTGGGCTGAAAAACTGTTTTTT

V: TRBV5-1
J: TRBJ2-3
size: -
D: -
CDR3: CASSSPGETDTQYF
DNA: TGCGCCAGCAGCTCCCCCGGGGAGACAGATACGCAGTATTTT

V: TRBV7-8
J: TRBJ1-2
size: -
D: -
CDR3: CASSLEFQTAGYTF
DNA: TGTGCCAGCAGCTTAGAGTTCCAGACGGCCGGCTACACCTTC

V: TRBV7-8
J: TRBJ1-2
size: -
D: -
CDR3: CASSLPDRGYTF
DNA: TGTGCCAGCAGCTTGCCCGACAGAGGCTACACCTTC

V: TRBV21-1
J: TRBJ2-6
size: -
D: -
CDR3: CASSKDGLRNDSYTGANVLTF
DNA: TGTGCCAGCAGCAAAGACGGACTTCGGAATGATTCTTATACTGGGGCCAACGTCCTGACTTTC

V: TRBV5-5
J: TRBJ2-3
size: -
D: TRBD2
CDR3: CASSLRRLAGATDTQYF
DNA: TGTGCCAGCAGCTTGAGGCGACTAGCGGGAGCTACAGATACGCAGTATTTT

V: TRBV5-5
J: TRBJ2-7
size: -
D: -
CDR3: CASSLSAGQTYEQYF
DNA: TGTGCCAGCAGCCTTTCCGCGGGACAGACATACGAGCAGTACTTC

V: TRBV30
J: TRBJ1-2
size: -
D: -
CDR3: CAWSGGLLGGYTF
DNA: TGTGCCTGGAGCGGCGGTCTCTTGGGAGGCTACACCTTC

V: TRBV11-3
J: TRBJ2-2
size: -
D: TRBD2
CDR3: CASSQGTSGMSGELFF
DNA: TGTGCCAGCAGCCAAGGGACTAGCGGGATGTCCGGGGAGCTGTTTTTT

V: TRBV18
J: TRBJ2-6
size: -
D: -
CDR3: CASSPRQGSSGANVLTF
DNA: TGTGCCAGCTCACCGAGGCAAGGAAGCTCTGGGGCCAACGTCCTGACTTTC

V: TRBV5-6
J: TRBJ2-3
size: -
D: TRBD1
CDR3: CASSPTGGSTDTQYF
DNA: TGTGCCAGCAGCCCGACAGGGGGCAGCACAGATACGCAGTATTTT

V: TRBV2
J: TRBJ2-1
size: -
D: TRBD2
CDR3: CASTKTSGTNNEQFF
DNA: TGTGCCAGCACCAAGACTAGCGGGACGAACAATGAGCAGTTCTTC

V: TRBV18
J: TRBJ1-1
size: -
D: TRBD1
CDR3: CASSPLGQVEATEAFF
DNA: TGTGCCAGCTCACCACTTGGACAGGTTGAGGCCACTGAAGCTTTCTTT

V: TRBV6-1
J: TRBJ2-3
size: many
D: TRBD2
CDR3: CASSELAGADTQYF
DNA: TGTGCCAGCAGTGAACTAGCGGGAGCAGATACGCAGTATTTT

V: TRBV28
J: TRBJ2-5
size: -
D: TRBD2
CDR3: CASSFPLAPTPLQETQYF
DNA: TGTGCCAGCAGTTTCCCACTAGCGCCCACCCCCCTGCAAGAGACCCAGTACTTC

V: TRBV29-1
J: TRBJ1-1
size: -
D: -
CDR3: CSVNEQGVGEDFF
DNA: TGCAGCGTTAACGAACAGGGAGTCGGCGAAGATTTTTTT

V: TRBV18
J: TRBJ2-1
size: -
D: TRBD2
CDR3: CASSPAGTSGKNEQFF
DNA: TGTGCCAGCTCACCCGCCGGGACTAGCGGGAAAAATGAGCAGTTCTTC

V: TRBV19
J: TRBJ2-7
size: -
D: -
CDR3: CASLERGRTPLEQYF
DNA: TGTGCCAGCCTCGAACGGGGCAGGACCCCCTTGGAGCAGTACTTC

V: TRBV11-3
J: TRBJ2-5
size: -
D: -
CDR3: CASSLGPGAGAGDETQYF
DNA: TGTGCCAGCAGCCTTGGACCGGGGGCCGGTGCGGGGGATGAGACCCAGTACTTC

V: TRBV11-2
J: TRBJ2-3
size: -
D: -
CDR3: CASSPYGGPDTDTQYF
DNA: TGTGCCAGCAGCCCATACGGGGGTCCAGACACAGATACGCAGTATTTT

V: TRBV21-1
J: TRBJ2-5
size: few
D: -
CDR3: CASSSFPQGLNRQETQYF
DNA: TGTGCCAGCAGCAGCTTCCCACAGGGACTGAATCGGCAAGAGACCCAGTACTTC

V: TRBV18
J: TRBJ2-1
size: -
D: TRBD2
CDR3: CASSPTSGQLTNEQFF
DNA: TGTGCCAGCTCACCGACTAGCGGACAGCTTACAAATGAGCAGTTCTTC

V: TRBV7-3
J: TRBJ1-1
size: -
D: TRBD1
CDR3: CASSLSTGGRNTEAFF
DNA: TGTGCCAGCAGCTTATCGACAGGGGGCAGGAACACTGAAGCTTTCTTT

V: TRBV7-8
J: TRBJ1-4
size: -
D: -
CDR3: CASSLDVGLGEKLFF
DNA: TGTGCCAGCAGCTTAGATGTAGGGTTAGGCGAAAAACTGTTTTTT

V: TRBV6-5
J: TRBJ2-5
size: -
D: -
CDR3: CASSYPIGLEETQYF
DNA: TGTGCCAGCAGTTACCCGATCGGTCTCGAGGAGACCCAGTACTTC

V: TRBV6-6
J: TRBJ2-2
size: once
D: TRBD2
CDR3: CASSYGLAANTGELFF
DNA: TGTGCCAGCAGTTATGGGCTAGCGGCCAACACCGGGGAGCTGTTTTTT

V: TRBV27
J: TRBJ2-1
size: -
D: TRBD2
CDR3: CASRTSGHNEQFF
DNA: TGTGCCAGCAGGACTAGCGGGCACAATGAGCAGTTCTTC

V: TRBV27
J: TRBJ1-2
size: few
D: TRBD1
CDR3: CASSLSGQGYGYTF
DNA: TGTGCCAGCAGTTTATCGGGACAGGGCTATGGCTACACCTTC

V: TRBV7-3
J: TRBJ1-5
size: -
D: -
CDR3: CASSLRAGSPQHF
DNA: TGTGCCAGCAGCTTAAGGGCAGGGAGCCCCCAGCATTTT